This passage covers 19 T cell receptor beta chains from one sample sequenced in a study of Ad26.COV2.S vaccination and SARS-CoV-2 variants. Treatment in this sample: over 15 received Ad26.COV2.S at low or high dose, single or two shots; about 5 received placebo; per-sample allocation not given. Repertoires come from day 63 after the first vaccine or placebo injection. Method: immunoSEQ multiplex PCR; TCRdb's copy keeps in-frame clones and lacks some. Among fewer than 900,000 clones listed, around 90% were seen once. The sample was peripheral blood, taken in a trial of Ad26.COV2.S vaccine versus placebo. The receptors here all came from a person aged 18-60 years who received the Ad26.COV2.S COVID-19 vaccine or a placebo.

This clone was observed a handful of times. V and J are TRBV4-3 and TRBJ1-2; the match to TRBD1 covers 7 bases. Germline V gene lookup returns CDR1 LGHNA and CDR2 YSLEER. CDR3 length: 15 residues. J was trimmed by 4 bases and V by 1 base; bases with no gene match: 6. CDR3 DNA sequence: TGCGCCAGCAGCCAAGTGGGACCAGGGGGCTATGGCTACACCTTC. This gives the protein CASSQVGPGGYGYTF.

V is TRBV6-5 and J is TRBJ2-5, with a possible D match to TRBD2 (6 bases). The V gene lost 2 bases and the J gene lost 1 base, with 8 bases spanning the gap. This CDR3 has 14 residues. Germline CDR1 MNHEY, CDR2 SVGAGI. The CDR3 reads CASSYGRLQETQYF. CDR3 coding DNA: TGTGCCAGCAGTTACGGGAGGCTCCAAGAGACCCAGTACTTC.

V usage is TRBV6-1 and J usage is TRBJ1-2, with D perhaps matching TRBD1 (6 bases). The CDR3 length is 15 residues. Trimming removed 2 bases at V and 4 bases at J, with 14 bases between. Germline V lookup: CDR1 MNHNS, CDR2 SASEGT. The CDR3 nucleotides are TGTGCCAGCAGTGAAAGTAGGGGGAGGATCTATGGCTACACCTTC. Its translation is CASSESRGRIYGYTF.

This chain joins TRBV10-3 and TRBJ2-5; 7 nucleotides match TRBD2. CDR1 is ENHRY and CDR2 is SYGVKD in the germline V gene. The CDR3 loop spans 13 amino acids. Trimming took 3 bases from V and 3 from J; bases not matched to a gene: 1. CDR3 sequence (DNA): TGTGCCATCAGTGATCTAGCGGAAGAGACCCAGTACTTC. Translated, it gives CAISDLAEETQYF.

The chain has TRBV11-2 and TRBJ2-1, with 7 nucleotides matching TRBD2. Looked up from germline, CDR1 is SGHAT and CDR2 is FQNNGV. This CDR3 region has 17 residues. J was trimmed by 4 bases and V by 0 bases; bases with no gene match: 9. The CDR3 loop is CASSLDYGGGPYNEQFF. As DNA, the CDR3 is TGTGCCAGCAGCTTAGATTACGGGGGAGGGCCGTACAATGAGCAGTTCTTC. Using reference TRBV11-2 and TRBJ2-1 for the parts outside the CDR3, the full variable domain is EAGVAQSPRYKIIEKRQSVAFWCNPISGHATLYWYQQILGQGPKLLIQFQNNGVVDDSQLPKDRFSAERLKGVDSTLKIQPAKLEDSAVYLCASSLDYGGGPYNEQFFGPGTRLTVL.

The chain links TRBV25-1 to TRBJ2-1, with 11 bases aligning to TRBD2. Germline CDR1 is MGHDK and CDR2 is SYGVNS. This CDR3 contains 11 residues. Germline trimming cut 6 bases from V and 14 bases from J; bases unmatched to any gene: 3. CDR3 residues: CASRPSGRKFF. The DNA for the CDR3 is TGTGCCAGCAGACCTAGCGGGAGGAAGTTCTTC.

The CDR3 is CASSATGTRDQPQHF. In DNA, the CDR3 is TGTGCCAGTAGTGCTACAGGGACAAGGGATCAGCCCCAGCATTTT. V gene TRBV19 combines with J gene TRBJ1-5, with a tentative D call TRBD1 (6 bases). Germline CDR1 reads LNHDA; CDR2 reads SQIVND (reference sequence). The ends were cut back, 5 bases at V and 5 bases at J, with 16 bases in the middle. The CDR3 contains 15 residues. The full variable domain, its missing parts supplied by reference TRBV19 and TRBJ1-5, is DGGITQSPKYLFRKEGQNVTLSCEQNLNHDAMYWYRQDPGQGLRLIYYSQIVNDFQKGDIAEGYSVSREKKESFPLTVTSAQKNPTAFYLCASSATGTRDQPQHFGDGTRLSIL.

The sample holds a few counts of this clone. This chain links TRBV4-3 with TRBJ1-2, with 10 bases lining up with TRBD1. The CDR3 covers 15 residues. V lost 4 bases, J lost 2 bases, and 4 bases stayed unmatched. Germline V gene sequence: CDR1 LGHNA, CDR2 YSLEER. CDR3 sequence (DNA): TGCGCCAGCAGCCTGGGACAGGGGTTGAACTATGGCTACACCTTC. Its protein product is CASSLGQGLNYGYTF.

This sequence joins TRBV27 and TRBJ2-1; 7 bases align to TRBD1. The germline gives CDR1 MNHEY, CDR2 SMNVEV (reference sequence). CDR3 size: 13 residues. Trimming cost V 6 bases and J 5 bases; bases outside gene matches: 4. The CDR3 loop is CASRPTGDNEQFF. The CDR3 DNA follows: TGTGCCAGCAGGCCAACAGGGGACAATGAGCAGTTCTTC.

V gene TRBV7-9 combines with J gene TRBJ2-3; D is tentatively TRBD1 or TRBD2 (5 bases each). Germline-derived CDR1 and CDR2 are SEHNR and FQNEAQ (reference sequence). V gave up 3 bases and J gave up 0 bases, with 10 bases separating them. The CDR3 extends over 15 amino acids. CDR3 residues: CASSLGRTSTDTQYF. DNA for the CDR3: TGTGCCAGCAGCTTGGGACGCACTAGCACAGATACGCAGTATTTT.

The chain joins TRBV27 to TRBJ2-5, with 7 bases matching TRBD2. The V and J ends lost 3 bases and 5 bases, in that order; junction bases with no gene match: 12. Germline V gene sequence: CDR1 MNHEY, CDR2 SMNVEV (reference sequence). This CDR3 is built from 16 residues. The CDR3 region has the DNA TGTGCCAGCAGTTTTTTTGGGAGGGGCTCGCGCGAGACCCAGTACTTC. Translation gives CASSFFGRGSRETQYF.

This clone appeared a single time. J is TRBJ2-2 and V is TRBV14, with TRBD2 identical over 10 bases. Germline-derived CDR1 and CDR2 are SGHDN and FVKESK. Germline trimming cut 6 bases from V and 13 bases from J; bases unmatched to any gene: 17. CDR3 length: 16 amino acids. CDR3 nucleotide sequence: TGTGCCAGCAGTCAGGGACTAGCGCGGAAAGGCGTGGGGCTGTTTTTT. This sequence encodes CASSQGLARKGVGLFF.

This clone was seen a single time. The chain uses TRBV7-8 and TRBJ2-7, with D possibly TRBD1 on 5 matching bases. There are 14 residues in the CDR3. V lost 5 bases and J lost 1, with 12 bases in between. The germline gives CDR1 SGHVS, CDR2 FQNEAQ. For the CDR3, the DNA is TGTGCCAGCAGCACTCAGGGTGCGTCCTACGAGCAGTACTTC. Amino acid sequence: CASSTQGASYEQYF.

V gene TRBV5-6 combines with J gene TRBJ1-4, with D hard to call. The CDR3 consists of 14 residues. Germline CDR1 and CDR2: SGHDT and YYEEEE. The germline V and J ends were trimmed by 2 bases and 4 bases, with 9 bases remaining between them. In DNA form, the CDR3 reads TGTGCCAGCAGCTTCGGCGGACTTAATGAAAAACTGTTTTTT. Its protein product is CASSFGGLNEKLFF.

The rearrangement uses TRBV5-6 and TRBJ2-5; the D gene is possibly TRBD2 (5 bases). V gave up 3 bases and J gave up 5 bases, with 11 bases separating them. CDR1 is SGHDT, CDR2 YYEEEE, per germline. The CDR3 sequence is 13 residues long. The chain's CDR3 is CASSSDYSETQYF. The CDR3 DNA reads as TGTGCCAGCAGCTCCGACTACTCTGAGACCCAGTACTTC.

This clone was recorded a few times. Additional DNA sequences in this sample encode the identical CDR3. This chain connects TRBV5-1 to TRBJ2-3; the D is unclear. With 0 bases removed from V and 1 base from J, the gap between germline ends came to 3 bases. CDR3 length equals 13 residues. In germline, CDR1 is SGHRS, CDR2 YFSETQ. CDR3: CASSLEGTDTQYF. The DNA for the CDR3 is TGCGCCAGCAGCTTGGAAGGCACAGATACGCAGTATTTT.

The chain employs TRBV15 and TRBJ2-1, with a weak D call TRBD2 (7 bases). Trimming removed 3 bases from V and 9 bases from J, with 15 bases in between. From germline, CDR1 is LNHNV and CDR2 YYDKDF (reference sequence). The CDR3 runs 14 residues. CDR3 nucleotides: TGTGCCACCAGCAGCTTCGGGGGGCTCGGTGAGCAGTTCTTC. This encodes CATSSFGGLGEQFF. Filled out from reference TRBV15 and TRBJ2-1, the complete variable domain reads DAMVIQNPRYQVTQFGKPVTLSCSQTLNHNVMYWYQQKSSQAPKLLFHYYDKDFNNEADTPDNFQSRRPNTSFCFLDIRSPGLGDTAMYLCATSSFGGLGEQFFGPGTRLTVL.

The chain couples TRBV10-1 to TRBJ2-2; 10 bases align to TRBD2. This CDR3 has 16 residues. Germline V gene data show CDR1 as WNHNN and CDR2 as SYGVQD (reference sequence). The junction had 4 bases not matched to a gene; V was cut back by 2 bases and J by 4 bases. This CDR3 is CASSEKLAGGTGELFF. The DNA of the CDR3 is TGCGCCAGCAGTGAGAAGTTAGCGGGAGGCACCGGGGAGCTGTTTTTT.

This CDR3 is CASSIARGSSPLHF. For the CDR3, the DNA is TGTGCCAGTAGTATAGCTCGGGGGAGTTCACCCCTCCACTTT. The chain combines TRBV19 with TRBJ1-6, with a possible D match to TRBD1 (5 bases). The CDR3 loop spans 14 amino acids. Germline loops: CDR1 LNHDA, CDR2 SQIVND (reference sequence). V lost 1 base, J lost 9 bases, and 10 bases lay in between.